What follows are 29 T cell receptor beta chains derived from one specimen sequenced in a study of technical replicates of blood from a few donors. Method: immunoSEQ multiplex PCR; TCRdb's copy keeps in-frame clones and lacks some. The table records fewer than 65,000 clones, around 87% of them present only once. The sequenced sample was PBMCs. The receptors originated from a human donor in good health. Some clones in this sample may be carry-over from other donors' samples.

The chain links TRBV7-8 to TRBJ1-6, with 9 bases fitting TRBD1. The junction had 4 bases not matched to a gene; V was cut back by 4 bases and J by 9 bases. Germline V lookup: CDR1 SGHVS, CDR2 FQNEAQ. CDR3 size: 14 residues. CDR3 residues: CASSSGQGTSPLHF. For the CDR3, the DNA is TGTGCCAGCAGCTCGGGACAGGGAACTTCACCCCTCCACTTT.

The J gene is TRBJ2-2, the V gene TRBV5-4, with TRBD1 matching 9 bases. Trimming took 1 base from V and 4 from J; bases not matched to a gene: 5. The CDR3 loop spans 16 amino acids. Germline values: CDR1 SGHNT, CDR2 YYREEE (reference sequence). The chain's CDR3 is CASSLWGQGRTGELFF. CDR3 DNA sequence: TGTGCCAGCAGCTTGTGGGGACAGGGACGCACCGGGGAGCTGTTTTTT.

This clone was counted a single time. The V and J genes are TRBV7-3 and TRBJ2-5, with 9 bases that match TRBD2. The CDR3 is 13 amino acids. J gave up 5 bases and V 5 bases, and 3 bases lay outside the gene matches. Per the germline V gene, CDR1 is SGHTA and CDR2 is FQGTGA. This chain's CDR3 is CASSRGGVETQYF. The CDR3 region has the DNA TGTGCCAGCAGCCGCGGGGGGGTCGAGACCCAGTACTTC.

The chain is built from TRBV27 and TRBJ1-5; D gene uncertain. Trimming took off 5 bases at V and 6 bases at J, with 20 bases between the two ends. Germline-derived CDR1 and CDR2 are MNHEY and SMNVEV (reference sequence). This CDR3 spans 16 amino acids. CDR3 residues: CASSQQGGLKGQPQHF. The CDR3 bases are TGTGCCAGCAGTCAACAAGGAGGTCTAAAGGGTCAGCCCCAGCATTTT.

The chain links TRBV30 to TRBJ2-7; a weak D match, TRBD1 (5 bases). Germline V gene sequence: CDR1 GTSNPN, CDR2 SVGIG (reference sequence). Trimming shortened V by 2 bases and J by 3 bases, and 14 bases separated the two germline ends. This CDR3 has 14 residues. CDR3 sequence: CAWSPGLVSYEQYF. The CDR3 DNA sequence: TGTGCCTGGAGTCCAGGGTTAGTCAGCTACGAGCAGTACTTC. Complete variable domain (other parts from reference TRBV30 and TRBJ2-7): SQTIHQWPATLVQPVGSPLSLECTVEGTSNPNLYWYRQAAGRGLQLLFYSVGIGQISSEVPQNLSASRPQDRQFILSSKKLLLSDSGFYLCAWSPGLVSYEQYFGPGTRLTVT.

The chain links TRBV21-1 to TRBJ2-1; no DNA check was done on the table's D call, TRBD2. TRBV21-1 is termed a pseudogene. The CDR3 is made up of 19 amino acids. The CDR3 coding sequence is TGTGCCAGCAGCACCAATGCCCTTAGCCGAATACCGTTTTACAATGAGCAGTTCTTC. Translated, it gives CASSTNALSRIPFYNEQFF.

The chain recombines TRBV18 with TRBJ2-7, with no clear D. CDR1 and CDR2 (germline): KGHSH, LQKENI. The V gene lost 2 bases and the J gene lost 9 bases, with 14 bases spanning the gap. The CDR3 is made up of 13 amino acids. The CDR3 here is CASSPSHEAGQYF. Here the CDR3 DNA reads TGTGCCAGCTCACCATCACACGAGGCTGGGCAGTACTTC.

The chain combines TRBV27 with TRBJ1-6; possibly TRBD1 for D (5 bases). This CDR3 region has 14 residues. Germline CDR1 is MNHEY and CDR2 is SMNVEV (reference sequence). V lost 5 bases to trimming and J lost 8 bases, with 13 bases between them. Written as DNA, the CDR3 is TGTGCCAGCAGTCTCCAGGGCGCGGATTCACCCCTCCACTTT. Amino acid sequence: CASSLQGADSPLHF.

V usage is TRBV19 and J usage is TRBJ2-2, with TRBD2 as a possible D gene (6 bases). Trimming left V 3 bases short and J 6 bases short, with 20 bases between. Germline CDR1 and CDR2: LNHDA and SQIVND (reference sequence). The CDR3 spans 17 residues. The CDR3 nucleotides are TGTGCCAGTAGTATTGTTTATAGGAGGGTCGGGGCCGGGGAGCTGTTTTTT. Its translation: CASSIVYRRVGAGELFF.

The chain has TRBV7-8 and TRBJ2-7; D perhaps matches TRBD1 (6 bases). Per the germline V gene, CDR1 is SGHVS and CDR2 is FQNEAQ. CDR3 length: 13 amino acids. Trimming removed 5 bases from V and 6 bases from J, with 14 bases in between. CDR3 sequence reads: CASSLRQGTEQYF. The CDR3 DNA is TGTGCCAGCAGCCTCCGGCAGGGGACCGAGCAGTACTTC.

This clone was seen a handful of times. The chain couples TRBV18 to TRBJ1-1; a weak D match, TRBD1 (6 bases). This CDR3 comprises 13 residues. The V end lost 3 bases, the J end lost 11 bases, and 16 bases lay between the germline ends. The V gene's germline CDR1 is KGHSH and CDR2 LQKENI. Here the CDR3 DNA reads TGTGCCAGCTCACCGCAGGGGAGTGTTAGGGCTTTCTTT. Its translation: CASSPQGSVRAFF.

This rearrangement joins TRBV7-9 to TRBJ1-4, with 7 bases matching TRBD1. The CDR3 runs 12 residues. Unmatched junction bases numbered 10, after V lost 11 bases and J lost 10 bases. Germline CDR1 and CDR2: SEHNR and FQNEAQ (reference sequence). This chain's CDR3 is CASKVRTGKLFF. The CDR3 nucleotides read TGTGCCTCTAAAGTTCGGACAGGAAAACTGTTTTTT.

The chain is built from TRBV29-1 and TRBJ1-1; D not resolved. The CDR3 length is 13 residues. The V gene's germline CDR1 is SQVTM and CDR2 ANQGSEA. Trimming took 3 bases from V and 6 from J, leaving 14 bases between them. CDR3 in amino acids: CSVEADGGPEAFF. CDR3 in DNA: TGCAGCGTTGAGGCCGACGGCGGGCCTGAAGCTTTCTTT.

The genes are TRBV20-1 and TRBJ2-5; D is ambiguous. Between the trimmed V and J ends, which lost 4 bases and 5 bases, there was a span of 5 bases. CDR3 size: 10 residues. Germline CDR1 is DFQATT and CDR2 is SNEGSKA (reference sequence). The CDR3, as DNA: TGCAGTGCTATCATGGAGACCCAGTACTTC. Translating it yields CSAIMETQYF.

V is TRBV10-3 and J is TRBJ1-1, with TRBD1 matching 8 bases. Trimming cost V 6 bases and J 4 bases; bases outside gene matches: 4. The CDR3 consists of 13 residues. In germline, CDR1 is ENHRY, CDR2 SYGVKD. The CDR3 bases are TGTGCCATCAGCCAGGGGGCTGGCACTGAAGCTTTCTTT. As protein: CAISQGAGTEAFF.

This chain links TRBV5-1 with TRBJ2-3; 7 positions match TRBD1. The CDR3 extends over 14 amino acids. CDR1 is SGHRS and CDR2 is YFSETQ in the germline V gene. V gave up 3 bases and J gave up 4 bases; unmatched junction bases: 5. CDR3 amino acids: CASSSGQFPDTQYF. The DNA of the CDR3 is TGCGCCAGCAGCTCGGGACAGTTTCCAGATACGCAGTATTTT.

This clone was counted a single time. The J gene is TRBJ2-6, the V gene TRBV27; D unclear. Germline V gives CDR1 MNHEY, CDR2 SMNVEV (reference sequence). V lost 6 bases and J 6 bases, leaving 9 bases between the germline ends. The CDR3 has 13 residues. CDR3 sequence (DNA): TGTGCCAGCAGCCGGTCTTTGGCCAACGTCCTGACTTTC. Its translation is CASSRSLANVLTF. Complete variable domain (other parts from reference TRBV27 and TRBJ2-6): EAQVTQNPRYLITVTGKKLTVTCSQNMNHEYMSWYRQDPGLGLRQIYYSMNVEVTDKGDVPEGYKVSRKEKRNFPLILESPSPNQTSLYFCASSRSLANVLTFGAGSRLTVL.

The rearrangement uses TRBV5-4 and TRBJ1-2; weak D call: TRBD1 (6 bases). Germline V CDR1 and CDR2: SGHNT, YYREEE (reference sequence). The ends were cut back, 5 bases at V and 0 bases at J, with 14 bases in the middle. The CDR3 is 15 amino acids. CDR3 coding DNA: TGTGCCAGCAGTTCACCGGGACAACCTAACTATGGCTACACCTTC. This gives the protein CASSSPGQPNYGYTF.

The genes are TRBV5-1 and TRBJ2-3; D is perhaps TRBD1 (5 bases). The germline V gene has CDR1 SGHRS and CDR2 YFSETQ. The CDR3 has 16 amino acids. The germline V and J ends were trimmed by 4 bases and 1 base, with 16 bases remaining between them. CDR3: CASSREARGGTDTQYF. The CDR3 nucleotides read TGCGCCAGCAGCCGCGAGGCTAGGGGCGGCACAGATACGCAGTATTTT.

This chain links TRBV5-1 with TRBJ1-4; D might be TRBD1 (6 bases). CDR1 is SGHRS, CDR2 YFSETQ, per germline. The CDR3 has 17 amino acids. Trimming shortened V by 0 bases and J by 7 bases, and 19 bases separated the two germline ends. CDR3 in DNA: TGCGCCAGCAGCTTGGTAACTCGACAGGCTGGAGGTGAAAAACTGTTTTTT. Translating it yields CASSLVTRQAGGEKLFF.

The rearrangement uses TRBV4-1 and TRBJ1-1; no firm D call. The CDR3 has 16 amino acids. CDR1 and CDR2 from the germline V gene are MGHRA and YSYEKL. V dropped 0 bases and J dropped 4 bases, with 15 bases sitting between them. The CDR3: CASSQDGGLGGTEAFF. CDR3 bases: TGCGCCAGCAGCCAAGATGGAGGGCTAGGCGGCACTGAAGCTTTCTTT.

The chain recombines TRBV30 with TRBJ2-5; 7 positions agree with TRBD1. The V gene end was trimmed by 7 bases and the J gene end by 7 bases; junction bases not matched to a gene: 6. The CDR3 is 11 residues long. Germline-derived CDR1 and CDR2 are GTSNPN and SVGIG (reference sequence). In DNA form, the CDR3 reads TGTGCCTCCCAGACAGGGCCGACCCAGTACTTC. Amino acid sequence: CASQTGPTQYF.

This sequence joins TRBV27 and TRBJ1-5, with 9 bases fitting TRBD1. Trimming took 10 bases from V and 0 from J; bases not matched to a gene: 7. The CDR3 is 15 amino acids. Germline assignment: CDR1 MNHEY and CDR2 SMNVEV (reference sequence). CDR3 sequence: CATKGQGDSNQPQHF. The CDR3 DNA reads TGTGCCACCAAGGGACAGGGCGATAGCAATCAGCCCCAGCATTTT.

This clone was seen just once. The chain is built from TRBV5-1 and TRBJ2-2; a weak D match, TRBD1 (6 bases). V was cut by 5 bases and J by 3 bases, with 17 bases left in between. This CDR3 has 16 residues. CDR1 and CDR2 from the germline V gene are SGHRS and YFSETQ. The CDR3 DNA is TGCGCCAGCAGTCGTACAGGGATGTCGGACACCGGGGAGCTGTTTTTT. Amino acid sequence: CASSRTGMSDTGELFF.

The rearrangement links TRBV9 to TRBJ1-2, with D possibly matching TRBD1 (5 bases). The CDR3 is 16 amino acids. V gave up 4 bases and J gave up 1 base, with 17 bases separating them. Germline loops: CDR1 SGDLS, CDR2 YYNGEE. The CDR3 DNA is TGTGCCAGCAGCCCATACGACAGTTTTATTAACTATGGCTACACCTTC. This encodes CASSPYDSFINYGYTF.

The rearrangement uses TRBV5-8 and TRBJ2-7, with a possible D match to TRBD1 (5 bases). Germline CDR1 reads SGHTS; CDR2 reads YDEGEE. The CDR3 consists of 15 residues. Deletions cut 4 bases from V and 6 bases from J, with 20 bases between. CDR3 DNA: TGTGCCAGCAGCGCTCTGAGGACATCCCGTTCCGAGCAGTACTTC. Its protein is CASSALRTSRSEQYF.

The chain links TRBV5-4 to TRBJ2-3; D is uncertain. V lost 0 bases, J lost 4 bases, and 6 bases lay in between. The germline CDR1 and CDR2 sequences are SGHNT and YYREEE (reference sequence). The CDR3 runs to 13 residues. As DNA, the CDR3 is TGTGCCAGCAGCTTGGCAGTATCAGATACGCAGTATTTT. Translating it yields CASSLAVSDTQYF.

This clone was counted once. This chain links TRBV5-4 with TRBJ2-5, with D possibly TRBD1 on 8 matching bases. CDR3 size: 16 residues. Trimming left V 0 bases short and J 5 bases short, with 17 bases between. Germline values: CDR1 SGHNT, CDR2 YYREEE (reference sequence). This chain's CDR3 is CASSLAAGQGGETQYF. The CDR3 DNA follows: TGTGCCAGCAGCTTGGCGGCTGGACAGGGAGGGGAGACCCAGTACTTC.

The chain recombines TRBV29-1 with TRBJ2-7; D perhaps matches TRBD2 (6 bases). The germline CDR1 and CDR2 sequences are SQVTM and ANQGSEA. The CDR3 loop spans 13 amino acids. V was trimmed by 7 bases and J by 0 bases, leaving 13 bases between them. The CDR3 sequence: CSASGTHSYEQYF. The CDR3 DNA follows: TGCAGCGCCTCCGGGACTCACTCCTACGAGCAGTACTTC.